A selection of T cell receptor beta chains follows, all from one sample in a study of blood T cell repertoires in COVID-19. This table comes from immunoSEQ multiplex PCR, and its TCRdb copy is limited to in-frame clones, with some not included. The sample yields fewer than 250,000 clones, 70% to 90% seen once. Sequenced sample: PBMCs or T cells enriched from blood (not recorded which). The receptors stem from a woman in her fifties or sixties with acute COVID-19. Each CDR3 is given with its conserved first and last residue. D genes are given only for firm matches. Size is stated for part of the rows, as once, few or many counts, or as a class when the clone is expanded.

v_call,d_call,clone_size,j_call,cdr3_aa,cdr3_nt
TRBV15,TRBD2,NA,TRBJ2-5,CATRPGLVETQYF,TGTGCCACCCGACCGGGACTAGTTGAGACCCAGTACTTC
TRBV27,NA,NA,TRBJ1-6,CASSFSSYNSPLHF,TGTGCCAGCAGTTTTAGCTCCTATAATTCACCCCTCCACTTT
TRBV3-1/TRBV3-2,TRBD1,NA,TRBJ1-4,CASSLVFRDRVGKLFF,TGTGCCAGCAGCCTGGTATTCCGGGACAGGGTGGGAAAACTGTTTTTT
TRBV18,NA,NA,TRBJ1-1,CASSPLGNTEAFF,TGTGCCAGCTCACCACTCGGGAACACTGAAGCTTTCTTT
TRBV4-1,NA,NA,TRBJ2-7,CASSPLSGGYEQYF,TGCGCCAGCAGCCCCTTATCCGGGGGCTACGAGCAGTACTTC
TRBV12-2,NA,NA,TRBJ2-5,CASRLAAETQYF,TGTGCAAGTCGCTTAGCAGCCGAGACCCAGTACTTC
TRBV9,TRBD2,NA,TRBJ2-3,CASSAGTSGTTDTQYF,TGTGCCAGCAGTGCCGGGACTAGCGGGACCACAGATACGCAGTATTTT
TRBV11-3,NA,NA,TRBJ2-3,CASSLGLGDTQYF,TGTGCCAGCAGCTTAGGTCTCGGGGATACGCAGTATTTT
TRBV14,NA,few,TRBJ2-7,CASSIHRYEQYF,TGTGCCAGCAGCATACACCGCTACGAGCAGTACTTC
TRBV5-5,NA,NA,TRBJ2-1,CASSLALLRNNNEQFF,TGTGCCAGCAGCTTGGCCCTCTTGCGGAACAACAATGAGCAGTTCTTC
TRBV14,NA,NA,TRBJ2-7,CASSLLPRQPDYEQYF,TGTGCCAGCAGCCTCCTTCCGAGACAGCCCGACTACGAGCAGTACTTC
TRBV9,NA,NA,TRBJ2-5,CASSVGSAGWETQYF,TGTGCCAGCAGCGTGGGGAGTGCGGGGTGGGAGACCCAGTACTTC
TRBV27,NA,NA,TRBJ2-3,CASSPSPARAQYF,TGTGCCAGCAGTCCTTCCCCTGCGAGGGCGCAGTATTTT
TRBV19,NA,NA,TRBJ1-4,CASSRGGYEKLFF,TGTGCCAGTAGTAGGGGAGGTTATGAAAAACTGTTTTTT
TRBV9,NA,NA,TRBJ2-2,CASSVGGGTHTGELFF,TGTGCCAGCAGCGTCGGGGGTGGTACCCACACCGGGGAGCTGTTTTTT
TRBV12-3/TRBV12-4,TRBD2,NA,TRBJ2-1,CASSSLERERKFF,TGTGCCAGCAGCTCGCTGGAGCGGGAGAGGAAGTTCTTC
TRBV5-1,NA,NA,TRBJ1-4,CASSITGTSNEKLFF,TGCGCCAGCAGCATAACCGGGACAAGTAATGAAAAACTGTTTTTT
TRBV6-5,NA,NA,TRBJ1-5,CASQGSNQPQHF,TGTGCCAGCCAGGGTAGCAATCAGCCCCAGCATTTT
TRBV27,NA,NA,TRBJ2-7,CASRQTPQRSYEQYF,TGTGCCAGCCGACAGACTCCGCAGAGGTCCTACGAGCAGTACTTC
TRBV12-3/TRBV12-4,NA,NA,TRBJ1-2,CASSFEIYGYTF,TGTGCCAGCAGTTTCGAGATCTATGGCTACACCTTC
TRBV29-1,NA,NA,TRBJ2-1,CSVRGRFVDEQFF,TGCAGCGTTCGGGGAAGATTTGTCGATGAGCAGTTCTTC
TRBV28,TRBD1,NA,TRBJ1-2,CASSAWTGNYGYTF,TGTGCCAGCAGTGCCTGGACAGGAAACTATGGCTACACCTTC
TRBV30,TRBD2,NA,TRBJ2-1,CAWTGTNYNEQFF,TGTGCCTGGACAGGGACTAACTACAATGAGCAGTTCTTC
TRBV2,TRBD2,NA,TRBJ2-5,CASSPSGRETQYF,TGTGCCAGCAGTCCCAGCGGGAGAGAGACCCAGTACTTC
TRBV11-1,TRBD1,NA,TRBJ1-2,CASSATGGAGDGYTF,TGTGCCAGCAGCGCCACAGGGGGCGCAGGGGATGGCTACACCTTC
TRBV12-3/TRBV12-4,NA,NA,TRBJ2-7,CASSIREAYEQYF,TGTGCCAGCAGCATACGCGAAGCCTACGAGCAGTACTTC
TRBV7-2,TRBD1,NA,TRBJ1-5,CASSTDRAQPQHF,TGTGCCAGCAGTACGGACAGGGCACAGCCCCAGCATTTT
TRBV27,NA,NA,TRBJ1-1,CASSPGGGSSTEAFF,TGTGCCAGCAGTCCCGGCGGAGGTTCGAGCACTGAAGCTTTCTTT